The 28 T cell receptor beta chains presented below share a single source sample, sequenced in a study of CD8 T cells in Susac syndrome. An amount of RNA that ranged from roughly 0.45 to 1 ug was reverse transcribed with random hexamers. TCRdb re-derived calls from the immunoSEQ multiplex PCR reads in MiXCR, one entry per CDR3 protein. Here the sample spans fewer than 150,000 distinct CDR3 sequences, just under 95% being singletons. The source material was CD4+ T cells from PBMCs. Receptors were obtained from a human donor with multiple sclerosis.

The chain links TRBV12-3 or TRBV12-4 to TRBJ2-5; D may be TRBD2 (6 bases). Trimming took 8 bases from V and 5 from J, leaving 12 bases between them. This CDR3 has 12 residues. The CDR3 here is CASQSSGETQYF. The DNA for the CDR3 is TGTGCCAGCCAATCAAGCGGGGAGACCCAGTACTTC.

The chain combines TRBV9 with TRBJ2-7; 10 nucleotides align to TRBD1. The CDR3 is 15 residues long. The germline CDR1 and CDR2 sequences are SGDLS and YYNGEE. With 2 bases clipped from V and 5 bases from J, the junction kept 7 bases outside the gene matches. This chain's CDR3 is CASSVRDRGAHEQYF. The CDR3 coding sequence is TGTGCCAGCAGCGTCCGGGACAGGGGTGCCCACGAGCAGTACTTC.

The DNA of the CDR3 is TGTGCCAGCAGCTTAAACTGGGAAGGGACCTTC. Residues: CASSLNWEGTF. The chain has TRBV7-9 and TRBJ1-2, with unresolved D. The germline V gene encodes CDR1 SEHNR and CDR2 FQNEAQ (reference sequence). This CDR3 spans 11 amino acids. With 2 bases removed from V and 14 bases from J, the gap between germline ends came to 12 bases. Using reference TRBV7-9 and TRBJ1-2 for the parts outside the CDR3, the full variable domain is DTGVSQNPRHKITKRGQNVTFRCDPISEHNRLYWYRQTLGQGPEFLTYFQNEAQLEKSRLLSDRFSAERPKGSFSTLEIQRTEQGDSAMYLCASSLNWEGTFGSGTRLTVV.

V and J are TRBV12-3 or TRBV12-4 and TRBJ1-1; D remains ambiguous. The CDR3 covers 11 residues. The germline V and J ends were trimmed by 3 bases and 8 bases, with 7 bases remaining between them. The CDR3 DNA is TGTGCCAGCAGTTTCGGGGTCGAAGCTTTCTTT. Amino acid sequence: CASSFGVEAFF.

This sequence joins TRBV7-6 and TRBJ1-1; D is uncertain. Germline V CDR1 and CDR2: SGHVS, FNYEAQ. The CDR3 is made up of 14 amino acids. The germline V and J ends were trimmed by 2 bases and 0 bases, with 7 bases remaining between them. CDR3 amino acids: CASSLTEMNTEAFF. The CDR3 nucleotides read TGTGCCAGCAGCTTAACAGAAATGAACACTGAAGCTTTCTTT.

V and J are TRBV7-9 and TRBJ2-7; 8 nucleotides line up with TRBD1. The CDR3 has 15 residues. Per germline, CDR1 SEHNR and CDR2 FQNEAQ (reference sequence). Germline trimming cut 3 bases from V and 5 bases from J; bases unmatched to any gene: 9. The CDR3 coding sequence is TGTGCCAGCAGCTTCTCCGGGACAGGACTCCACGAGCAGTACTTC. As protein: CASSFSGTGLHEQYF.

The CDR3 DNA reads as TGTGCCATCAGTGAGAGAATCTCTGGGGCCAACGTCCTGACTTTC. It translates to CAISERISGANVLTF. The V call is TRBV10-3, the J call TRBJ2-6; no definite D call. With 2 bases removed from V and 0 bases from J, the gap between germline ends came to 5 bases. The CDR3 consists of 15 residues. Germline V gene sequence: CDR1 ENHRY, CDR2 SYGVKD.

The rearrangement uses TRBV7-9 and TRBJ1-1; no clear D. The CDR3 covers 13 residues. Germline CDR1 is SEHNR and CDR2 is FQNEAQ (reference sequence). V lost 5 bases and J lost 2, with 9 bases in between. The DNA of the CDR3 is TGTGCCAGCAGCAGAGAAGGCAACACTGAAGCTTTCTTT. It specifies CASSREGNTEAFF.

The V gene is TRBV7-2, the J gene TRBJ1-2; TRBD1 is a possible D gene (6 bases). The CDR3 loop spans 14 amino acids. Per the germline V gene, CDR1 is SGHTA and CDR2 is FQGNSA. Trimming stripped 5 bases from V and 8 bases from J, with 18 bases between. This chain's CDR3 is CASSQGHPSQGYTF. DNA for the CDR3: TGTGCCAGCAGCCAGGGACATCCCTCCCAAGGCTACACCTTC.

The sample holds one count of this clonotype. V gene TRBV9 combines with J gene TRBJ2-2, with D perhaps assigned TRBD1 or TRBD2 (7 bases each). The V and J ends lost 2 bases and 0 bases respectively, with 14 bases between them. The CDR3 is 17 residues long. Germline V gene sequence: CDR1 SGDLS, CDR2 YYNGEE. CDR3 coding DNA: TGTGCCAGCAGCGTTCTCAGGGGGGGAACGAACACCGGGGAGCTGTTTTTT. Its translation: CASSVLRGGTNTGELFF.

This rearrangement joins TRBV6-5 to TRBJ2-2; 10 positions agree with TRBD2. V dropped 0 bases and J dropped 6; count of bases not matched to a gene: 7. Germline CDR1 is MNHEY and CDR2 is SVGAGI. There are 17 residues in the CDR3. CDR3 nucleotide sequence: TGTGCCAGCAGTTACTCGACAAAGCGGGGGGGCCCCGGGGAGCTGTTTTTT. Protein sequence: CASSYSTKRGGPGELFF.

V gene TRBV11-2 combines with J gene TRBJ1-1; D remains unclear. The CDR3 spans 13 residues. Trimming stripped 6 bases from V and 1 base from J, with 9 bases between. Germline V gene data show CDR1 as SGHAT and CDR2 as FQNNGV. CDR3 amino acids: CASSSRQNTEAFF. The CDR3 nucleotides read TGTGCCAGCAGTTCCCGACAGAACACTGAAGCTTTCTTT.

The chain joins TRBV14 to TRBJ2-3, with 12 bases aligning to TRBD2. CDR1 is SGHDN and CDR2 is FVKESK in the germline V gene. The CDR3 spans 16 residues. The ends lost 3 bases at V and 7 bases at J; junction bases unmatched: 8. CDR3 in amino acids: CASSHGLAGWVNTQYF. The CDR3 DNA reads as TGTGCCAGCAGCCACGGACTAGCGGGGTGGGTGAATACGCAGTATTTT.

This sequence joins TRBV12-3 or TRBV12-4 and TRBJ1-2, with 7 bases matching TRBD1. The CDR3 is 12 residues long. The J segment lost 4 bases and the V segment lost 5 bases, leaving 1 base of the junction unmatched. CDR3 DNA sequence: TGTGCCAGCAGTCGGACAGGCTATGGCTACACCTTC. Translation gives CASSRTGYGYTF.

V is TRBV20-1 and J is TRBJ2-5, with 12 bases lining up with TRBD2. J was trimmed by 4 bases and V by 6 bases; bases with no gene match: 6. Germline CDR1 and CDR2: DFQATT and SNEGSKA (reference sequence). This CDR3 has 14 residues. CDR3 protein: CSAKLAGGGETQYF. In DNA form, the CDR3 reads TGCAGTGCAAAGCTAGCGGGGGGGGGAGAGACCCAGTACTTC.

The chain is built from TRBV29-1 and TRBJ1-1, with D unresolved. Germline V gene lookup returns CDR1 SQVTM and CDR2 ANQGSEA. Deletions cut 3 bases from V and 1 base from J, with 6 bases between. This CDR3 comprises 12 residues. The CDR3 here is CSVDKTNTEAFF. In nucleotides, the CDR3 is TGCAGCGTTGACAAGACGAACACTGAAGCTTTCTTT.

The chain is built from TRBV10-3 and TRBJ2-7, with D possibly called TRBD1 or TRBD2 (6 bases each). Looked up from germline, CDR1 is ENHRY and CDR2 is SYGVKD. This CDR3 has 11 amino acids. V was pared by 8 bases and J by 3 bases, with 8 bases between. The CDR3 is CAIGGGYEQYF. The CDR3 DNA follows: TGTGCCATCGGAGGGGGCTACGAGCAGTACTTC.

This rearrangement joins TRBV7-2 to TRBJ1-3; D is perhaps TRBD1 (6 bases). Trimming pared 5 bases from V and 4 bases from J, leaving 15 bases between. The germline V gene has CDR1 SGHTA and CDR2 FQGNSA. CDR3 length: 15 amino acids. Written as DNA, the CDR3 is TGTGCCAGCAGCATTTACAGGGCCTCGGGAAACACCATATATTTT. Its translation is CASSIYRASGNTIYF.

The CDR3 sequence is CAISGPDRDPTDTQYF. The CDR3 DNA reads as TGTGCCATCAGCGGACCGGACAGGGACCCCACAGATACGCAGTATTTT. J is TRBJ2-3 and V is TRBV10-3; TRBD1 aligns across 8 bases. The CDR3 runs 16 residues. Germline V gene lookup returns CDR1 ENHRY and CDR2 SYGVKD. Trimming cost V 6 bases and J 2 bases; bases outside gene matches: 10.

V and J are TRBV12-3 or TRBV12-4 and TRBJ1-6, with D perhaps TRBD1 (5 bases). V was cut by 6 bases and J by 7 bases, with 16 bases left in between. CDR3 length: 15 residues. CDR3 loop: CASRPQGNVNSPLHF. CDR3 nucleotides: TGTGCCAGCAGGCCCCAGGGTAATGTCAATTCACCCCTCCACTTT.

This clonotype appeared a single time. Here the CDR3 reads CSVVYGWGIRDEQFF. The CDR3 nucleotides read TGCAGCGTAGTTTACGGGTGGGGGATCAGGGATGAGCAGTTCTTC. The J gene is TRBJ2-1, the V gene TRBV29-1; D assignment may be TRBD1 or TRBD2 (5 bases each). V gave up 6 bases and J gave up 8 bases, with 23 bases separating them. Germline V gene lookup returns CDR1 SQVTM and CDR2 ANQGSEA. The CDR3 contains 15 residues.

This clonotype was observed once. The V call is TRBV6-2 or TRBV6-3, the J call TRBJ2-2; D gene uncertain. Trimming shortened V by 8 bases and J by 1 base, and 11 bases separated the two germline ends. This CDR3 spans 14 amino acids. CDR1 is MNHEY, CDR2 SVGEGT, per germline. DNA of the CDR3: TGTGCCAGCTCTTTTGACGGGAACACCGGGGAGCTGTTTTTT. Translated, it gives CASSFDGNTGELFF.

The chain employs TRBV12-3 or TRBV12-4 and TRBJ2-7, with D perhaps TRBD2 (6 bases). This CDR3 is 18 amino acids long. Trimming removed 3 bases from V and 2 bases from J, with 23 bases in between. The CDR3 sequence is CASSFGGYVVKVAYEQYF. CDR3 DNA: TGTGCCAGCAGTTTTGGGGGGTACGTAGTCAAGGTGGCCTACGAGCAGTACTTC.

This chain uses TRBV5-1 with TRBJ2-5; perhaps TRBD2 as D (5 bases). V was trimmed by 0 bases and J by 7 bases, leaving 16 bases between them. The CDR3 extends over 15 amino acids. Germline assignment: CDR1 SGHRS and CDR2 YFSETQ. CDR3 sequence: CASSLAPGEATTQYF. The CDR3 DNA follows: TGCGCCAGCAGCTTGGCCCCCGGGGAAGCGACGACCCAGTACTTC.

CDR3: CSVQNSMNTEAFF. In DNA, the CDR3 is TGCAGCGTTCAAAACAGCATGAACACTGAAGCTTTCTTT. The chain uses TRBV29-1 and TRBJ1-1; the D is unclear. V lost 5 bases to trimming and J lost 0 bases, with 10 bases between them. This CDR3 spans 13 amino acids. Germline V gives CDR1 SQVTM, CDR2 ANQGSEA.

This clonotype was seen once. CDR3 nucleotides: TGTGCCGGCACCGGGTCGCCGGGGGCCCCCACCTACGAGCAGTACTTC. Protein: CAGTGSPGAPTYEQYF. V usage is TRBV6-2 or TRBV6-3 and J usage is TRBJ2-7, with D perhaps matching TRBD1 or TRBD2 (6 bases each). Germline loops: CDR1 MNHEY, CDR2 SVGEGT. V dropped 11 bases and J dropped 2 bases, with 25 bases sitting between them. The CDR3 extends over 16 amino acids.

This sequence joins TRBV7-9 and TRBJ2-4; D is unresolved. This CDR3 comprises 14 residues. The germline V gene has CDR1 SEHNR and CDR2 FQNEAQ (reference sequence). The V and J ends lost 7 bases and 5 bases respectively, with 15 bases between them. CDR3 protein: CASNGGTSENIQYF. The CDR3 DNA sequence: TGTGCCAGCAACGGCGGTACCTCCGAAAACATTCAGTACTTC.

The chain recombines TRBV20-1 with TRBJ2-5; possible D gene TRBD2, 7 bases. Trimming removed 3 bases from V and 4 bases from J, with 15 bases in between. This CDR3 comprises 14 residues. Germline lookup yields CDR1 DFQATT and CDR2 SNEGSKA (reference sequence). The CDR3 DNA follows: TGCAGTGCTAGTGTACGGGGGGCGCGAGAGACCCAGTACTTC. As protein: CSASVRGARETQYF.